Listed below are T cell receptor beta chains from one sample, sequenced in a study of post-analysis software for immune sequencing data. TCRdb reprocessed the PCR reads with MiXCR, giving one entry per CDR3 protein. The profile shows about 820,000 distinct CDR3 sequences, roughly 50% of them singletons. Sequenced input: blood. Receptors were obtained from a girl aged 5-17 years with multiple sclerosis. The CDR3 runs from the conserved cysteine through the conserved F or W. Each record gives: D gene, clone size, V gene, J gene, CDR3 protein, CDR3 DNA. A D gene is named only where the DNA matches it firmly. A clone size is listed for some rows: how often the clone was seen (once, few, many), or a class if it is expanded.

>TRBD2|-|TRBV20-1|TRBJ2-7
CSAIVGGGKPYEQYF
TGCAGTGCTATCGTCGGCGGGGGGAAACCCTACGAGCAGTACTTC
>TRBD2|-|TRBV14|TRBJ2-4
CASRARAGGPSYEQYF
TGTGCCAGCAGGGCTCGAGCGGGAGGGCCCTCGTATGAGCAGTACTTC
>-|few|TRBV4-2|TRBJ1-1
CASSQDSKNTEAFF
TGTGCCAGCAGCCAAGACAGCAAGAACACTGAAGCTTTCTTT
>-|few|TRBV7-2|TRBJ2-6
CASSLPGAVSGANVLTF
TGTGCCAGCAGTCTCCCAGGGGCCGTCTCTGGGGCCAACGTCCTGACTTTC
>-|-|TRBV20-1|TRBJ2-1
CSARDRVGSSYNEQFF
TGCAGTGCTAGAGATAGAGTGGGGAGCTCCTACAATGAGCAGTTCTTC
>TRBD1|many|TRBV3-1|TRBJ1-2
CASSQWTGLGYGYTF
TGTGCCAGCAGCCAATGGACAGGGCTTGGGTATGGCTACACCTTC
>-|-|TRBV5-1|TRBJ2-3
CAGQATAQSTDTQYF
TGCGCCGGCCAGGCGACTGCCCAATCCACAGATACGCAGTATTTT
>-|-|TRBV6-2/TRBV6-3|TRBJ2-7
CASSYSSLGRVEQYF
TGTGCCAGCAGTTACTCATCCCTAGGTCGCGTTGAGCAGTACTTC
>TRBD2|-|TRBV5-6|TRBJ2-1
CASRLGSGGALDEEQFF
TGTGCCAGCCGCCTCGGTAGCGGGGGAGCCTTGGACGAGGAGCAGTTCTTC
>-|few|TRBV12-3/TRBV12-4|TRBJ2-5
CASSLNHQETQYF
TGTGCCAGCAGTTTAAACCACCAAGAGACCCAGTACTTC
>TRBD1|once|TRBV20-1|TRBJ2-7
CSAGQGYWYEQYF
TGCAGTGCTGGACAGGGGTATTGGTACGAGCAGTACTTC
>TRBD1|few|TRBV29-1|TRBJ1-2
CSVRLEKGAVGYGYTF
TGCAGCGTTCGACTGGAGAAGGGGGCCGTGGGCTATGGCTACACCTTC
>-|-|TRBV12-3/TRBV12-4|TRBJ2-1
CASSFGTRYNEQFF
TGTGCCAGCAGTTTCGGGACTCGATACAATGAGCAGTTCTTC
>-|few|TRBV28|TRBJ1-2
CASSRTTNYGYTF
TGTGCCAGCAGTCGGACAACTAACTATGGCTACACCTTC
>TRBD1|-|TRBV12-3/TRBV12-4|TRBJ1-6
CASSPPSGTGISPLHF
TGTGCCAGCAGCCCGCCCTCCGGGACAGGGATTTCACCCCTCCACTTT
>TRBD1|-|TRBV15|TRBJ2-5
CATSSSGTAYQETQYF
TGTGCCACCAGCTCCTCCGGGACAGCGTACCAAGAGACCCAGTACTTC
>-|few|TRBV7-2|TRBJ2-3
CASSWAVGTDTQYF
TGTGCCAGCAGCTGGGCGGTGGGCACAGATACGCAGTATTTT
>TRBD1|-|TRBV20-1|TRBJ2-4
CSARDHFRTGTKNIQYF
TGCAGTGCTAGAGATCACTTCAGGACAGGGACCAAAAACATTCAGTACTTC
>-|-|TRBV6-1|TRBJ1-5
CASCRTLMDEQPQHF
TGTGCCAGCTGCAGGACGTTGATGGATGAGCAGCCCCAGCATTTT
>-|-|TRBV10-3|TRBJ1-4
CAISRGAREKLFF
TGTGCCATCAGTCGGGGGGCAAGGGAAAAACTGTTTTTT
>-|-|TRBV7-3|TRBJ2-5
CASSLQGRDQETQYF
TGTGCCAGCAGCTTGCAGGGGAGAGATCAAGAGACCCAGTACTTC
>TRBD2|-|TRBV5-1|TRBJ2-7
CASSLSSGAYEQYF
TGCGCCAGCAGCTTGTCTAGCGGGGCCTACGAGCAGTACTTC
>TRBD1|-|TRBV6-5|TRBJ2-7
CASSYGRGQGSSYEQYF
TGTGCCAGCAGTTACGGGAGGGGACAGGGATCCTCCTACGAGCAGTACTTC
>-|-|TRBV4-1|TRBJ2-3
CASSQESSVDTQYF
TGCGCCAGCAGCCAAGAGTCTTCGGTAGATACGCAGTATTTT
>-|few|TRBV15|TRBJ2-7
CATSIGLVTSYEQYF
TGTGCCACCAGCATTGGCCTTGTTACCTCCTACGAGCAGTACTTC
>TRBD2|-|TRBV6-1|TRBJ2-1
CASSGRAGVQNNEQFF
TGTGCCAGCAGTGGTAGAGCGGGGGTCCAGAACAATGAGCAGTTCTTC
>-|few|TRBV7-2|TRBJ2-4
CASSLTGSGNIQYF
TGTGCCAGCAGCTTAACAGGGTCGGGAAACATTCAGTACTTC